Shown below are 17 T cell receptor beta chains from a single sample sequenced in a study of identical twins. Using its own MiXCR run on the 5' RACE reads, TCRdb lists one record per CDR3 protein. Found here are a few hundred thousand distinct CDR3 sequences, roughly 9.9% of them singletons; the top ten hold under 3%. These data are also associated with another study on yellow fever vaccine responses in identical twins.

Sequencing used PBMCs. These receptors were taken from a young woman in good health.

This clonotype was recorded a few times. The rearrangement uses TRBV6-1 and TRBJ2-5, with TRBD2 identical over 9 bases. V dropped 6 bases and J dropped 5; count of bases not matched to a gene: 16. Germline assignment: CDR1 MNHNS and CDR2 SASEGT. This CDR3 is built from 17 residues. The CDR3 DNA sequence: TGTGCCAGCAGCCGAGGGACTAGCAGAGGACTTGGGGAGACCCAGTACTTC. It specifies CASSRGTSRGLGETQYF.

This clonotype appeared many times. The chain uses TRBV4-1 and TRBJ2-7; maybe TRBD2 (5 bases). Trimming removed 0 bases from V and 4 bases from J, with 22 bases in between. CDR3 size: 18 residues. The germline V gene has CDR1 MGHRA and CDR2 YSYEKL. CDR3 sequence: CASSQETGLGSSRYEQYF. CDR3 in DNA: TGCGCCAGCAGCCAAGAAACCGGCCTTGGGAGTTCCCGGTACGAGCAGTACTTC.

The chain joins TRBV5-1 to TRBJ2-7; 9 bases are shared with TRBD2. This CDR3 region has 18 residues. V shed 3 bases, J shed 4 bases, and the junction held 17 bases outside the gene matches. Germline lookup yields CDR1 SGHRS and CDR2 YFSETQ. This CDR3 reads CASSSAGVGSGGMYEQYF. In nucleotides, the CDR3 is TGCGCCAGCAGCTCCGCGGGGGTGGGTAGCGGGGGAATGTACGAGCAGTACTTC.

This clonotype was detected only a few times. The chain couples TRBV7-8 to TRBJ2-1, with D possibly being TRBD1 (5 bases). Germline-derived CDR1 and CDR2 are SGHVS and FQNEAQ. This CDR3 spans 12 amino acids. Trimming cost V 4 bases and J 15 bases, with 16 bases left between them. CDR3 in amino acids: CASSSQDNGRFF. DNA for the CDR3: TGTGCCAGCAGCTCACAGGATAACGGACGGTTCTTC.

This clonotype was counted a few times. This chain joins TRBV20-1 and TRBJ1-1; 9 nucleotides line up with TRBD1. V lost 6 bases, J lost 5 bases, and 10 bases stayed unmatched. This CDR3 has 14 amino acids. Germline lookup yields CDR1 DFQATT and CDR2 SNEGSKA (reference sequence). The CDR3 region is CSAETGGKGTEAFF. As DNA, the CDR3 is TGCAGTGCGGAAACAGGGGGCAAAGGGACTGAAGCTTTCTTT.

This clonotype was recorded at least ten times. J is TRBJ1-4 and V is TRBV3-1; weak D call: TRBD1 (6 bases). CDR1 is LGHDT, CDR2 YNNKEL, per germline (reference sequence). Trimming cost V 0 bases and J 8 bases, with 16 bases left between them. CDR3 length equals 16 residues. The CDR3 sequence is CASSQDVSGGQEKLFF. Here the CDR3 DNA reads TGTGCCAGCAGCCAAGATGTATCGGGGGGCCAGGAAAAACTGTTTTTT.

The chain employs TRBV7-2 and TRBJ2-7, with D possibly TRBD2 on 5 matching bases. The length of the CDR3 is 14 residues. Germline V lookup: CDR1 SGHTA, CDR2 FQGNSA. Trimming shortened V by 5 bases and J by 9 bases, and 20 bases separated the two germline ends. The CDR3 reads CASSPSYSSSGQYF. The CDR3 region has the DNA TGTGCCAGCAGCCCCTCCTACTCTAGCAGCGGGCAGTACTTC.

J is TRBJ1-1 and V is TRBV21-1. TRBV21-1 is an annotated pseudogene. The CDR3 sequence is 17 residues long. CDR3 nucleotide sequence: TGTGCCAGCAGCAAAGAGGGACTAAGAACAGCGAACACTGAAGCTTTCTTT. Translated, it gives CASSKEGLRTANTEAFF.

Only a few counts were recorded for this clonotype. CDR3 sequence (DNA): TGTGCCAGCAAAAAGGGCGGTGGCTACACCTTC. This sequence encodes CASKKGGGYTF. The gene calls are TRBV6-5 and TRBJ1-2; no clear D gene. V was cut by 7 bases and J by 7 bases, with 10 bases left in between. CDR1 is MNHEY, CDR2 SVGAGI, per germline. CDR3 length: 11 amino acids.

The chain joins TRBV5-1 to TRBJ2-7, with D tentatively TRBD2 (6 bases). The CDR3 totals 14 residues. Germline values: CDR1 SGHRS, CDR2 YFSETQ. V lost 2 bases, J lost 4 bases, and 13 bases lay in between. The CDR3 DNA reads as TGCGCCAGCAGCTTCCGGGAGCGATCTTACGAGCAGTACTTC. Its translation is CASSFRERSYEQYF.

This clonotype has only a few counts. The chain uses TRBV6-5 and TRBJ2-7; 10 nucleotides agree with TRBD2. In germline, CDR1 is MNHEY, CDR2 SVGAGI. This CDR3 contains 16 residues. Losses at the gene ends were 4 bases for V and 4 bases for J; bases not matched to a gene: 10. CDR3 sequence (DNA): TGTGCCAGCAGTTCTCGGACTAGCGGCCAGGAGTACGAGCAGTACTTC. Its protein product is CASSSRTSGQEYEQYF.

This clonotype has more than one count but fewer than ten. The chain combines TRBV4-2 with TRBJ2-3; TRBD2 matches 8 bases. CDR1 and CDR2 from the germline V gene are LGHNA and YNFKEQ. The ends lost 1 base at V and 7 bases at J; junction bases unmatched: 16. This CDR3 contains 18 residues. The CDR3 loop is CASSQGKAGGPRTNTQYF. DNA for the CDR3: TGTGCCAGCAGCCAAGGCAAGGCGGGAGGCCCTCGTACAAATACGCAGTATTTT.

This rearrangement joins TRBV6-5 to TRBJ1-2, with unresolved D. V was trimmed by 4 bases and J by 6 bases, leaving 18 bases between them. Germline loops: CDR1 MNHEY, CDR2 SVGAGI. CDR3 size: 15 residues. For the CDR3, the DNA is TGTGCCAGCAGTTTAAATACCGCACCGACACATGGCTACACCTTC. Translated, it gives CASSLNTAPTHGYTF.

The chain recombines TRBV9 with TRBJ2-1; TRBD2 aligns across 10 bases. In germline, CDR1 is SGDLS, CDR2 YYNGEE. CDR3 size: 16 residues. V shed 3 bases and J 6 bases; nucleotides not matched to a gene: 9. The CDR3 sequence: CASSAQTSGPVNEQFF. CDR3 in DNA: TGTGCCAGCAGCGCCCAGACTAGCGGGCCTGTCAATGAGCAGTTCTTC.

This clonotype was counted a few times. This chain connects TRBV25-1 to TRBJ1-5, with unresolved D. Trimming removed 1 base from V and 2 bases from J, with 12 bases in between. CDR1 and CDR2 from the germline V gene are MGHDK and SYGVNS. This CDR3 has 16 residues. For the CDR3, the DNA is TGTGCCAGCAGTGAATCTTCAGGAGTGGGCAATCAGCCCCAGCATTTT. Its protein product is CASSESSGVGNQPQHF.

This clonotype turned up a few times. The CDR3: CSVEPSEGPRETQYF. Written as DNA, the CDR3 is TGCAGCGTTGAACCTTCCGAGGGGCCCCGGGAGACCCAGTACTTC. J is TRBJ2-5 and V is TRBV29-1; D could derive from TRBD1 or TRBD2 (5 bases each). This CDR3 has 15 residues. Deletions cut 2 bases from V and 5 bases from J, with 18 bases between. Germline CDR1 SQVTM, CDR2 ANQGSEA. Combining the CDR3 with reference TRBV29-1 and TRBJ2-5 gives the whole variable domain SAVISQKPSRDICQRGTSLTIQCQVDSQVTMMFWYRQQPGQSLTLIATANQGSEATYESGFVIDKFPISRPNLTFSTLTVSNMSPEDSSIYLCSVEPSEGPRETQYFGPGTRLLVL.

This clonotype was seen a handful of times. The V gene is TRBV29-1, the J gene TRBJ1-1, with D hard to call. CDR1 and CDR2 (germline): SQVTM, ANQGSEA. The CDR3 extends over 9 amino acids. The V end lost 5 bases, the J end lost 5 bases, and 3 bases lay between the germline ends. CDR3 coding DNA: TGCAGCGTTAGGACTGAAGCTTTCTTT. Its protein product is CSVRTEAFF.